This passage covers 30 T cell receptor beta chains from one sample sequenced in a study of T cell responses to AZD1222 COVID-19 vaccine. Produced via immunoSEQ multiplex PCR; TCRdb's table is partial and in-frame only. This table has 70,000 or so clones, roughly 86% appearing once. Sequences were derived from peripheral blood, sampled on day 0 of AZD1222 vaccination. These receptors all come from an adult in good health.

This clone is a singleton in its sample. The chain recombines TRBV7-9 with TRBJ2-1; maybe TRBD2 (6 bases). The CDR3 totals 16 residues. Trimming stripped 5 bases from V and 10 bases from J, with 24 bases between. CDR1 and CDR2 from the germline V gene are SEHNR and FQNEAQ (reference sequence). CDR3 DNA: TGTGCCAGCAGCCCCAAGCCTGGCGGGGCTGCCGGGGAGCAGTTCTTC. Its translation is CASSPKPGGAAGEQFF.

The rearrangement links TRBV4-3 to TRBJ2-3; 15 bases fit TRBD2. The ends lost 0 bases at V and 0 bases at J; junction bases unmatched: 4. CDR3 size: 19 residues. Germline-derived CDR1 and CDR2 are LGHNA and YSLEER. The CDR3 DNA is TGCGCCAGCAGCCAAGAACGGACTAGCGGGAGGGTTAGCACAGATACGCAGTATTTT. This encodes CASSQERTSGRVSTDTQYF.

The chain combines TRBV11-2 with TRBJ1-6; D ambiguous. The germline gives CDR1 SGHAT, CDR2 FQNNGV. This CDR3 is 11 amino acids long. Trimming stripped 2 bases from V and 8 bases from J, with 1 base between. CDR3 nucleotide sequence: TGTGCCAGCAGCTTATATTCACCCCTCCACTTT. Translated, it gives CASSLYSPLHF.

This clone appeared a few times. CDR3 nucleotide sequence: TGTGCCAGTAGTATCCCTCCAGGAACGAACACTGAAGCTTTCTTT. This gives the protein CASSIPPGTNTEAFF. The chain is built from TRBV19 and TRBJ1-1; D is unclear. The germline CDR1 and CDR2 sequences are LNHDA and SQIVND (reference sequence). There are 15 residues in the CDR3. The V end was cut by 3 bases, the J end by 1 base, with 12 bases between.

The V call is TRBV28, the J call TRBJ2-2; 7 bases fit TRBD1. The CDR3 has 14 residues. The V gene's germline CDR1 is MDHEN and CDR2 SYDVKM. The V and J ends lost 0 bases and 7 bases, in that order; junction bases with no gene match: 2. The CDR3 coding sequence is TGTGCCAGCAGTTTATGGACAGGGATCGGGGAGCTGTTTTTT. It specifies CASSLWTGIGELFF.

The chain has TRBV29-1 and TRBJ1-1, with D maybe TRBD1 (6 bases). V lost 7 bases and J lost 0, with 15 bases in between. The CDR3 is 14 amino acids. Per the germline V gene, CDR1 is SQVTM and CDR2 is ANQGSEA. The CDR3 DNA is TGCAGCGCTACGAAGGGGGGTATGAACACTGAAGCTTTCTTT. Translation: CSATKGGMNTEAFF.

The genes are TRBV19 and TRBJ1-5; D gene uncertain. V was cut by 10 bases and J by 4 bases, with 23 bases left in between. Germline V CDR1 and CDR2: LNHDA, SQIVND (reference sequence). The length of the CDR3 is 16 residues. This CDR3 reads CATSHRTRAANQPQHF. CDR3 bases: TGTGCCACCTCACATAGAACAAGGGCAGCTAATCAGCCCCAGCATTTT. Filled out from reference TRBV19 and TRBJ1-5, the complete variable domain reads DGGITQSPKYLFRKEGQNVTLSCEQNLNHDAMYWYRQDPGQGLRLIYYSQIVNDFQKGDIAEGYSVSREKKESFPLTVTSAQKNPTAFYLCATSHRTRAANQPQHFGDGTRLSIL.

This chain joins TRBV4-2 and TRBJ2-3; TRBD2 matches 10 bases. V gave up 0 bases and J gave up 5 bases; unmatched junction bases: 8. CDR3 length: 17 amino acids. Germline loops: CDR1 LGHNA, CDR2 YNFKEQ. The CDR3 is CASSQESLAGELDTQYF. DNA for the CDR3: TGTGCCAGCAGCCAAGAGTCGCTAGCGGGAGAATTAGATACGCAGTATTTT.

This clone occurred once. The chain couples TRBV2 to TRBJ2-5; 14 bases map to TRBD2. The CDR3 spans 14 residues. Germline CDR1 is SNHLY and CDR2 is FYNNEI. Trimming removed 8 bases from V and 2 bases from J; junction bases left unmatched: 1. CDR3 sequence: CASGTSGSQETQYF. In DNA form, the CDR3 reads TGTGCCAGCGGGACTAGCGGGAGTCAAGAGACCCAGTACTTC.

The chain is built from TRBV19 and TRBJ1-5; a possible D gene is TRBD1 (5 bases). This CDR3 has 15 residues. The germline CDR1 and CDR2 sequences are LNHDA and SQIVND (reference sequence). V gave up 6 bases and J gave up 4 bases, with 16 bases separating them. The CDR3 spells CASSSAGSPNQPQHF. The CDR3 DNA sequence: TGTGCCAGTAGCTCAGCAGGGTCCCCTAATCAGCCCCAGCATTTT.

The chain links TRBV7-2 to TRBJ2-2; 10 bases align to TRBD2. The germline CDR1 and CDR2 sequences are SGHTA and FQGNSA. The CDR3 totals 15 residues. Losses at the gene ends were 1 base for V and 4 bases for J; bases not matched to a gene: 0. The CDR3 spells CASSLVAGGTGELFF. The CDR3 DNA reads TGTGCCAGCAGCTTAGTAGCGGGAGGCACCGGGGAGCTGTTTTTT.

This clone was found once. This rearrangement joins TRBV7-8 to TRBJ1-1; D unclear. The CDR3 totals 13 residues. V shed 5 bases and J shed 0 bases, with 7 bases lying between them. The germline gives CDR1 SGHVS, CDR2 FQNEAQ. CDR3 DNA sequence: TGTGCCAGCAGCGGGCAGGTGAACACTGAAGCTTTCTTT. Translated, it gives CASSGQVNTEAFF.

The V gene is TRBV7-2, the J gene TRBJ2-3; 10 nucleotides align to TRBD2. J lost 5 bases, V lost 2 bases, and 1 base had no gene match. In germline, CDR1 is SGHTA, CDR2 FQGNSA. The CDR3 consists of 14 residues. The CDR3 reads CASSLLAGEDTQYF. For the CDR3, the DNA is TGTGCCAGCAGCTTACTAGCGGGAGAAGATACGCAGTATTTT.

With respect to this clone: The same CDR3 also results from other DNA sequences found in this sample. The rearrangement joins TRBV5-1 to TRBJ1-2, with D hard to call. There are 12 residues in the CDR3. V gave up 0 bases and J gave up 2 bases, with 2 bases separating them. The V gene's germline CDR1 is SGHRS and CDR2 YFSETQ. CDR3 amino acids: CASSLGNYGYTF. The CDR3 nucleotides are TGCGCCAGCAGCTTGGGAAACTATGGCTACACCTTC.

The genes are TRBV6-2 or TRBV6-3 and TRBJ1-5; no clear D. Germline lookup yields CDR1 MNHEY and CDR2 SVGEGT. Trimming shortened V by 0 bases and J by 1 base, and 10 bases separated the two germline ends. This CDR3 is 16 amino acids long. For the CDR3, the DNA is TGTGCCAGCAGTTACTCGGCGTCATACAGCAATCAGCCCCAGCATTTT. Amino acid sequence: CASSYSASYSNQPQHF.

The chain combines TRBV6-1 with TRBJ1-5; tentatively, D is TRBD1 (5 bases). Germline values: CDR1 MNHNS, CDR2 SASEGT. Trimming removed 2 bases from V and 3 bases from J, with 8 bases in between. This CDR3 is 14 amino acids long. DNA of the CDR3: TGTGCCAGCAGTGAAACAGGTCTCAATCAGCCCCAGCATTTT. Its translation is CASSETGLNQPQHF.

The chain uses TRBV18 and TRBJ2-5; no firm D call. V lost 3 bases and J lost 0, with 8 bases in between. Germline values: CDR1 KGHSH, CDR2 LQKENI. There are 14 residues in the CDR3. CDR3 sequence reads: CASSPQMYQETQYF. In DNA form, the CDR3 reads TGTGCCAGCTCACCCCAAATGTACCAAGAGACCCAGTACTTC. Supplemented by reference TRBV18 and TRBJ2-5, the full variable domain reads NAGVMQNPRHLVRRRGQEARLRCSPMKGHSHVYWYRQLPEEGLKFMVYLQKENIIDESGMPKERFSAEFPKEGPSILRIQQVVRGDSAAYFCASSPQMYQETQYFGPGTRLLVL.

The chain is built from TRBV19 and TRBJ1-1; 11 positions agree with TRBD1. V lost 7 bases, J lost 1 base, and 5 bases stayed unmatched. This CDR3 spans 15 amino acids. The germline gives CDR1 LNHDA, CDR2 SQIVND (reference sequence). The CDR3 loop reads CASTRGTGGNTEAFF. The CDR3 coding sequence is TGTGCCAGTACCCGAGGGACAGGGGGGAACACTGAAGCTTTCTTT.

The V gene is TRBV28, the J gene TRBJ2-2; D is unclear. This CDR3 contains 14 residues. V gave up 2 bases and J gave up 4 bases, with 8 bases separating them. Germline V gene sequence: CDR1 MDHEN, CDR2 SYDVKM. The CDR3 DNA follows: TGTGCCAGCAGTTTAGGTGTGAGCACCGGGGAGCTGTTTTTT. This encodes CASSLGVSTGELFF.

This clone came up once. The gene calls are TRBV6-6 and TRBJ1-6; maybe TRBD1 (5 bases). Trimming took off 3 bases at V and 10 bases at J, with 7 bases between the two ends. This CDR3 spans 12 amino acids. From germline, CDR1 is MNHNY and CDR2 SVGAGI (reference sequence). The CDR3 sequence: CASSYGASPLHF. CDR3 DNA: TGTGCCAGCAGTTATGGGGCCTCACCCCTCCACTTT.

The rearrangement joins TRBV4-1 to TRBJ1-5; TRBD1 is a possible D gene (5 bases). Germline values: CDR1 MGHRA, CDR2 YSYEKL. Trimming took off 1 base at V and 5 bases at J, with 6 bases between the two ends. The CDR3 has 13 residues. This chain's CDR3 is CASSQAGDQPQHF. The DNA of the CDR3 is TGCGCCAGCAGCCAAGCGGGGGATCAGCCCCAGCATTTT.

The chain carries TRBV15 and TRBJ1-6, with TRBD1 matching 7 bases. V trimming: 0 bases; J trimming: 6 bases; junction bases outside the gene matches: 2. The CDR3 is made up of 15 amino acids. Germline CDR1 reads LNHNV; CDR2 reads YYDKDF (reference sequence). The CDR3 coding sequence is TGTGCCACCAGCAGAGATGGGGACAGTAATTCACCCCTCCACTTT. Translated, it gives CATSRDGDSNSPLHF.

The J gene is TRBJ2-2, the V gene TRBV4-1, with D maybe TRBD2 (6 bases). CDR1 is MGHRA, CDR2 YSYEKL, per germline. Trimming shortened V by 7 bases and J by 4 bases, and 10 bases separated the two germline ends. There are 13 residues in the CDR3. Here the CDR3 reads CASTGLLTGELFF. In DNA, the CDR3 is TGCGCCAGCACGGGACTGCTCACCGGGGAGCTGTTTTTT.

CDR3 residues: CASSEGSDTGELFF. DNA of the CDR3: TGTGCCAGCAGTGAGGGGTCCGACACCGGGGAGCTGTTTTTT. This chain links TRBV6-4 with TRBJ2-2; D is ambiguous. In germline, CDR1 is MRHNA, CDR2 SNTAGT. This CDR3 comprises 14 residues. V was trimmed by 3 bases and J by 3 bases, leaving 8 bases between them.

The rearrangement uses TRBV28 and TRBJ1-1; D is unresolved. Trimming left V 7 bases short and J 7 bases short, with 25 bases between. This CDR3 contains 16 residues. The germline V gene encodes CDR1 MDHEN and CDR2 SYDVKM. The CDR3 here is CASTPSYAGLPVEAFF. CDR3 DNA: TGTGCCAGCACCCCCTCCTACGCCGGCCTTCCCGTTGAAGCTTTCTTT.

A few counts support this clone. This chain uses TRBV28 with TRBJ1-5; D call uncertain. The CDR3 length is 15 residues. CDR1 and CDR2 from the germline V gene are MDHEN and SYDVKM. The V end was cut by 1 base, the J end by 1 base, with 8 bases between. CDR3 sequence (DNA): TGTGCCAGCAGTTTATTAGTTGGGAGCAATCAGCCCCAGCATTTT. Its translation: CASSLLVGSNQPQHF.

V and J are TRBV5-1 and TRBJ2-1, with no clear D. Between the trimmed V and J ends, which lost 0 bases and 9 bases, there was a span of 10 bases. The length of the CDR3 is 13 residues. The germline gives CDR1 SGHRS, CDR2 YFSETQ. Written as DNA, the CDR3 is TGCGCCAGCAGCTTGGCCTCAGTCTCTGAGCAGTTCTTC. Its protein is CASSLASVSEQFF.

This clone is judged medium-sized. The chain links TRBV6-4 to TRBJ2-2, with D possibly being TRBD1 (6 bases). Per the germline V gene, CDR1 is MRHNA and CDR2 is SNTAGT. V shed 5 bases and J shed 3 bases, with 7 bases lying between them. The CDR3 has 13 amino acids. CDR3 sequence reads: CASSPGDTGELFF. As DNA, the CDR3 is TGTGCCAGCAGTCCAGGGGACACCGGGGAGCTGTTTTTT.

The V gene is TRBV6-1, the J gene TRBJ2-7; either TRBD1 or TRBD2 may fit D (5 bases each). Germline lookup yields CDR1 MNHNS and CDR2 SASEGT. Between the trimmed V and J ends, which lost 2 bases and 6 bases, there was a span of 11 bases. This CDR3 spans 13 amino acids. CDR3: CASSEYPGTEQYF. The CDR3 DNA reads TGTGCCAGCAGTGAATATCCGGGGACCGAGCAGTACTTC.

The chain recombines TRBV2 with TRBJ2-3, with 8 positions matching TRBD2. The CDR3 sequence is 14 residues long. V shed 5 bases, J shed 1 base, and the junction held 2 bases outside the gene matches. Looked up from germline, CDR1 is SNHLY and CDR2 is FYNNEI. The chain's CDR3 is CASSTLAGTDTQYF. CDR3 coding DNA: TGTGCCAGCAGTACACTAGCGGGCACAGATACGCAGTATTTT. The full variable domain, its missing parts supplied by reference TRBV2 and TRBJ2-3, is EPEVTQTPSHQVTQMGQEVILRCVPISNHLYFYWYRQILGQKVEFLVSFYNNEISEKSEIFDDQFSVERPDGSNFTLKIRSTKLEDSAMYFCASSTLAGTDTQYFGPGTRLTVL.